Here is one TCR beta chain with its context. In its sample, this clonotype was seen a few times. Its antigen remains undetermined. No base quality information exists; no much larger clone differs at one position. TCRdb records Illumina NovaSeq 6000 as the sequencer. TCRalpha and TCRbeta cDNA libraries were built by 5'RACE with constant-segment primers, adding sample barcodes and unique molecular identifiers. Trizol reagent was used to extract RNA from every sample. Amplification of the libraries took two PCR steps, and the second step added a second sample barcode plus Illumina TruSeq adapters. Sequencing of the libraries was done on an Illumina NovaSeq, producing 2 x 150 bp paired-end reads. The authors' pipeline ran thus. Demultiplexing of reads and collapsing into UMI-guided consensus sequences were performed with migec v1.2.7. Using mixcr v2.1.11, the UMI consensuses were aligned to TRA and TRB V and J templates and assembled into clonotypes. A clonotype was counted as expanded or contracted only if both edgeR and NoisET called the change significant, with noise models trained on biological replicates. edgeR calls used a false discovery rate-adjusted p below 0.01 and a log2 fold-change threshold of 1. As an exploratory analysis of dynamics, max-normalized trajectories of the 1000 most abundant clonotypes were examined by PCA with hierarchical clustering. Separately sequenced CD4+ and CD8+ repertoires were used to assign the CD4 or CD8 phenotype of responding clones. TCRdb reworked the public reads: Q25 trimming with fastp, MiXCR clone assembly, productive beta chains retained. Under each unique CDR3 protein, matching rows form one entry showing the most common genes and DNA. These V and J calls are TCRdb output, not the study's own analysis. Here the sample has hundreds of thousands of distinct CDR3 sequences; approximately 21% occur a single time. The biggest ten clones account for around 8.4% of the sample.

The sample belongs to a study of T-cell memory formation after mild COVID-19 (dated by TCRdb to 2020 to 2023). Study-level background: TCR sequence clusters from the two donors were largely donor specific. In a couple of donors, T-cell clones that expanded and contracted after mild COVID-19 were tracked by sequencing TCRalpha and TCRbeta repertoires over time. Two young, previously healthy adult volunteers made up the cohort, one male and one female.

What the authors observed across the whole study: From day 15 to 85, contracting clones showed balanced CD4/CD8 phenotypes, whereas a second wave of clones that expanded from day 15 to 37 leaned towards CD4+. The study included only a couple of mild cases, and larger cohorts that include severe cases with pre-infection samples were judged to be necessary. The second-wave clones that peaked on day 37 were not confirmed to be SARS-CoV-2 specific. Some responding clones were detected in pre-infection memory, which suggested that pre-existing cross-reactive memory T cells had joined the SARS-CoV-2 response. Contracting CD4+ clones were located mainly in the CM and EM memory subsets, whereas CD8+ clones were found to be enriched in EMRA.

Measured from the cysteine to the phenylalanine, the CDR3 is 15 residues long. Only the CDR3 DNA is retained, 45 bases long and in frame from the first base. V lost 1 base and J lost 7 bases; the stretch between them is 14 bases long. Ficoll-Paque density gradient centrifugation was used to isolate PBMCs. The receptor's source is an adult woman who had mild COVID-19 (a few samples of this study predate the infection). The sample titles of this study are shuffled in the database, so cell type and time point are left out; the donor was told from shared clones. The rearrangement joined TRBV12-3 or TRBV12-4 to TRBJ1-5; the D region possibly corresponds to TRBD1 (6 bases align). Input material: PBMCs or a T cell subset sorted from them (not recorded which). The DNA sequence follows: TGTGCCAGCAGTTTAGGGGTGGGGGGCTGGCAGCCCCAGCATTTT. This yields the protein CASSLGVGGWQPQHF.